Listed here are 7 T cell receptor beta chains from one sample, sequenced in a study of molecular identifiers for immune sequencing clone quantification. TCRdb ran MiXCR on the PCR reads and lists one entry per CDR3 protein. The sample contains hundreds of thousands of distinct CDR3 sequences, over 25% of which appear only once. Sequenced sample: naive CD8+ T cells from blood, with Jurkat cell RNA spiked in. Documented subset: FACS-sorted CD8+CD4-CCR7+CD45RA+ naive T cells. The receptors stem from a human donor in good health. Some libraries in this study had Jurkat cell RNA spiked in.

This clonotype has ten or more counts. The J gene is TRBJ2-7, the V gene TRBV30; a possible D gene is TRBD2 (6 bases). The germline gives CDR1 GTSNPN, CDR2 SVGIG (reference sequence). The CDR3 is 15 amino acids. Deletions cut 6 bases from V and 1 base from J, with 19 bases between. CDR3 DNA sequence: TGTGCCTGCGCCACCCGGGACTCTCTATCCTACGAGCAGTACTTC. The encoded protein is CACATRDSLSYEQYF. The full variable domain, in which reference TRBV30 and TRBJ2-7 provide the parts outside the CDR3, is SQTIHQWPATLVQPVGSPLSLECTVEGTSNPNLYWYRQAAGRGLQLLFYSVGIGQISSEVPQNLSASRPQDRQFILSSKKLLLSDSGFYLCACATRDSLSYEQYFGPGTRLTVT.

This clonotype was seen a few times. The J gene is TRBJ1-1, the V gene TRBV19; D unresolved. The CDR3 consists of 13 residues. Germline V lookup: CDR1 LNHDA, CDR2 SQIVND (reference sequence). The V end was cut by 1 base, the J end by 7 bases, with 10 bases between. CDR3 region: CASSIGGEGEAFF. The CDR3 DNA sequence: TGTGCCAGTAGTATAGGTGGTGAGGGTGAAGCTTTCTTT.

This clonotype showed up many times. This CDR3 reads CASSLPPGEQFF. CDR3 bases: TGTGCCAGCAGCTTACCTCCCGGTGAGCAGTTCTTC. V usage is TRBV7-3 and J usage is TRBJ2-1; D not certain. The CDR3 loop spans 12 amino acids. Germline V CDR1 and CDR2: SGHTA, FQGTGA. V lost 2 bases, J lost 9 bases, and 8 bases lay in between.

This clonotype was observed at least ten times. The CDR3 region is CASSQFLDRGYEQYF. The DNA of the CDR3 is TGTGCCAGCAGCCAATTTCTCGACAGGGGCTACGAGCAGTACTTC. The J gene is TRBJ2-7, the V gene TRBV14; 8 nucleotides align to TRBD1. The length of the CDR3 is 15 residues. The germline gives CDR1 SGHDN, CDR2 FVKESK. The V segment lost 2 bases and the J segment 3 bases; nucleotides outside the gene matches: 6.

With regard to this clonotype: Mismatch with germline at one junction end may stem from a read error. The rearrangement joins TRBV2 to TRBJ2-7; possibly TRBD2 for D (6 bases). This CDR3 comprises 12 residues. Germline CDR1 is SNHLY and CDR2 is FYNNEI. The CDR3 DNA follows: TGTGCCAGCTTAGGAGGGACCTACGAGCGGTACTTC. Its protein product is CASLGGTYERYF. The full variable domain, completed using reference TRBV2 and TRBJ2-7, is EPEVTQTPSHQVTQMGQEVILRCVPISNHLYFYWYRQILGQKVEFLVSFYNNEISEKSEIFDDQFSVERPDGSNFTLKIRSTKLEDSAMYFCASLGGTYERYFGPGTRLTVT.

A note on this clonotype: A read error may be the cause here, since a much bigger clone is one base away. The chain has TRBV29-1 and TRBJ1-2, with unresolved D. Per germline, CDR1 SQVTM and CDR2 ANQGSEA. CDR3 length equals 12 residues. CDR3 residues: CSAERQAGGYTF. The CDR3 DNA reads as TGCAGCGCTGAAAGGCAGGCAGGCGGCTACACCTTC.

This chain connects TRBV2 to TRBJ2-1, with D maybe TRBD1 (6 bases). Trimming left V 7 bases short and J 9 bases short, with 22 bases between. CDR1 is SNHLY, CDR2 FYNNEI, per germline. The CDR3 extends over 15 amino acids. The CDR3 region is CASIGGQVAGGEQFF. CDR3 coding DNA: TGTGCCAGCATTGGGGGCCAGGTGGCGGGCGGTGAGCAGTTCTTC.